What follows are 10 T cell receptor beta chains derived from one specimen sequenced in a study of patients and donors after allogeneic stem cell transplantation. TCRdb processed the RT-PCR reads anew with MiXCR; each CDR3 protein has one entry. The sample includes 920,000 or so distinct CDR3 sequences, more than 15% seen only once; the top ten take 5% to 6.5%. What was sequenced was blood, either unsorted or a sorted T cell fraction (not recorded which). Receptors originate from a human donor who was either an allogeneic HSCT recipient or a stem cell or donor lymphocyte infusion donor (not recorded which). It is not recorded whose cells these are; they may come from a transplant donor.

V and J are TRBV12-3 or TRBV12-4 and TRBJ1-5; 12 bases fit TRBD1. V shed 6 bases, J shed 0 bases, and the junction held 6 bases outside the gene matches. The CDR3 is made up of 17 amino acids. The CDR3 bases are TGTGCCAGCAGCCAAGGGACAGGGGGCAGTAGCAATCAGCCCCAGCATTTT. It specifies CASSQGTGGSSNQPQHF.

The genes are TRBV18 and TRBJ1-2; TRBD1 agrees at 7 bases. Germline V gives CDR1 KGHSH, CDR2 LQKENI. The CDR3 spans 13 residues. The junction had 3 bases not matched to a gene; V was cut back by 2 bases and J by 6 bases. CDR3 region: CASSPWDSHGYTF. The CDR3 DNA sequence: TGTGCCAGCTCACCATGGGACAGCCATGGCTACACCTTC.

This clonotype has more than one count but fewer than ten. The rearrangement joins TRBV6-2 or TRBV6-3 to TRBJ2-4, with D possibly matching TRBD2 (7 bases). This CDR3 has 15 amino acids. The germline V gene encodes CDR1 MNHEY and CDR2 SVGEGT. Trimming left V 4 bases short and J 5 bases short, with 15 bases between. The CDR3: CASSSLRGAQNIQYF. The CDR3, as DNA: TGTGCCAGCAGTTCCCTACGGGGGGCCCAAAACATTCAGTACTTC.

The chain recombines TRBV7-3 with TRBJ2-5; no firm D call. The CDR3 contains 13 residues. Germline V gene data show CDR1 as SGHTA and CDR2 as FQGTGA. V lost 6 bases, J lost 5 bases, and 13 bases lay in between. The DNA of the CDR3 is TGTGCCAGCAGTTTTAACTACGGGGAGACCCAGTACTTC. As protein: CASSFNYGETQYF.

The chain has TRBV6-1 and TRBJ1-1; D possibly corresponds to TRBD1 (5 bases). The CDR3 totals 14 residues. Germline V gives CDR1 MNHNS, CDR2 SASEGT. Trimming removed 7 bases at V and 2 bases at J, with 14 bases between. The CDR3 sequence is CASTRITGNTEAFF. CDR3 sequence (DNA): TGTGCCAGCACCCGCATTACAGGAAACACTGAAGCTTTCTTT.

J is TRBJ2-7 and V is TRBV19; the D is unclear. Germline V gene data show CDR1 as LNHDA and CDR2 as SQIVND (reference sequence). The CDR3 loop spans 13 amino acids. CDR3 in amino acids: CVRPGGRYYEQYF. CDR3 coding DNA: TGTGTTAGACCAGGTGGCAGGTACTACGAGCAGTACTTC.

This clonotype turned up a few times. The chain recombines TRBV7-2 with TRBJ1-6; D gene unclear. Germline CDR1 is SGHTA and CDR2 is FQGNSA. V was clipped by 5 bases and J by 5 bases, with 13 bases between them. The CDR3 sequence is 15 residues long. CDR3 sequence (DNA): TGTGCCAGCAGCCCCCCTGGACGGAATAATTCACCCCTCCACTTT. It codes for CASSPPGRNNSPLHF.

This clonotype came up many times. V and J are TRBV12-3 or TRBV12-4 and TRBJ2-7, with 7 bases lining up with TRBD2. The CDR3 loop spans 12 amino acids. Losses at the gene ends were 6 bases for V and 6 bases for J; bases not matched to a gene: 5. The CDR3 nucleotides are TGTGCCAGCAGCACAACTAGCGTCGAGCAGTACTTC. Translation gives CASSTTSVEQYF.

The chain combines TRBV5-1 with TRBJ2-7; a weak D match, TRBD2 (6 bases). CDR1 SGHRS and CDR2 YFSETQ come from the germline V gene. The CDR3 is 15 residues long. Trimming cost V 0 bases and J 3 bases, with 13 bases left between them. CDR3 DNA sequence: TGCGCCAGCAGCTTGGGAGCGGGCCTAAACTACGAGCAGTACTTC. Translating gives CASSLGAGLNYEQYF.

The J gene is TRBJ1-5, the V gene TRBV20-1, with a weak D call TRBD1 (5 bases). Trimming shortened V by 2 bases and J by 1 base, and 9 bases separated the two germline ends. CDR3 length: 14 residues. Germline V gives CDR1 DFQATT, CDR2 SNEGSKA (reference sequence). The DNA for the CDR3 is TGCAGTGCTAGAAACCGGGACAGCAATCAGCCCCAGCATTTT. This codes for CSARNRDSNQPQHF.